Shown below are 15 T cell receptor beta chains from a single sample sequenced in a study of T cells in Graves' hyperthyroidism and ophthalmopathy. The TCR beta CDR3 regions underwent amplification using RNA transcripts as the source. HTBI primers were employed in a first-round RT-PCR of the TCR CDR3. MiXCR was run by TCRdb on the multiplex PCR reads, yielding one entry per CDR3 protein. This sample has hundreds of thousands of distinct CDR3 sequences, with around an eighth found just once. The material sequenced was blood. The receptor source for this set is a man aged 45 to 65 with Graves' ophthalmopathy.

This sequence joins TRBV11-2 and TRBJ2-5, with D perhaps TRBD2 (7 bases). The V gene lost 5 bases and the J gene lost 5 bases, with 15 bases spanning the gap. Germline V gene data show CDR1 as SGHAT and CDR2 as FQNNGV. The CDR3 is made up of 14 amino acids. CDR3 in DNA: TGTGCCAGCAGCCCGTGGGGGGGCCGGGAGACCCAGTACTTC. It translates to CASSPWGGRETQYF.

This clonotype was picked up many times. The rearrangement links TRBV3-1 to TRBJ1-5; D is uncertain. The V end lost 5 bases, the J end lost 0 bases, and 8 bases lay between the germline ends. Germline values: CDR1 LGHDT, CDR2 YNNKEL (reference sequence). CDR3 size: 14 residues. The CDR3 DNA follows: TGTGCCAGCAGCTTTGGGAATAGCAATCAGCCCCAGCATTTT. It encodes CASSFGNSNQPQHF.

The rearrangement uses TRBV3-1 and TRBJ2-1; 11 bases are a match to TRBD1. V dropped 0 bases and J dropped 9; count of bases not matched to a gene: 7. The CDR3 length is 16 residues. Germline V gene data show CDR1 as LGHDT and CDR2 as YNNKEL (reference sequence). The CDR3 sequence is CASSQDPGQGAFEQFF. CDR3 nucleotide sequence: TGTGCCAGCAGCCAAGATCCCGGACAGGGGGCTTTTGAGCAGTTCTTC.

The chain employs TRBV18 and TRBJ1-1; D perhaps matches TRBD1 (5 bases). CDR3 length: 14 amino acids. Germline CDR1 and CDR2: KGHSH and LQKENI. The V end was cut by 8 bases, the J end by 4 bases, with 17 bases between. Written as DNA, the CDR3 is TGTGCCAGCCTGTCGGGGGGATCGGGCACTGAAGCTTTCTTT. This sequence encodes CASLSGGSGTEAFF. Based on the CDR3 plus reference TRBV18 and TRBJ1-1, the full variable domain is NAGVMQNPRHLVRRRGQEARLRCSPMKGHSHVYWYRQLPEEGLKFMVYLQKENIIDESGMPKERFSAEFPKEGPSILRIQQVVRGDSAAYFCASLSGGSGTEAFFGQGTRLTVV.

The V and J genes are TRBV7-9 and TRBJ1-1; no reliable D call. V lost 3 bases to trimming and J lost 0 bases, with 11 bases between them. The germline V gene encodes CDR1 SEHNR and CDR2 FQNEAQ (reference sequence). This CDR3 comprises 15 residues. CDR3 sequence: CASSLQGIMNTEAFF. CDR3 nucleotides: TGTGCCAGCAGCTTGCAAGGGATAATGAACACTGAAGCTTTCTTT.

Many counts were recorded for this clonotype. The chain has TRBV5-1 and TRBJ1-1; D is unresolved. The ends were cut back, 2 bases at V and 2 bases at J, with 10 bases in the middle. In germline, CDR1 is SGHRS, CDR2 YFSETQ. This CDR3 has 14 amino acids. CDR3 DNA: TGCGCCAGCAGCTTTTCGTCGCAAAACACTGAAGCTTTCTTT. Protein product: CASSFSSQNTEAFF.

The table lists this clonotype with a few counts. The rearrangement links TRBV29-1 to TRBJ2-1; tentative D call: TRBD1 (7 bases). Looked up from germline, CDR1 is SQVTM and CDR2 is ANQGSEA. CDR3 length equals 17 residues. The germline V and J ends were trimmed by 1 base and 2 bases, with 18 bases remaining between them. The CDR3 sequence is CSVEGRGARGAYNEQFF. The CDR3 DNA sequence: TGCAGCGTTGAAGGCAGGGGGGCCCGGGGAGCCTACAATGAGCAGTTCTTC.

This clonotype was recorded many times. A read error may account for a junction end that differs from germline. This rearrangement joins TRBV7-7 to TRBJ2-3; tentative D call: TRBD2 (6 bases). The CDR3 totals 15 residues. Germline lookup yields CDR1 SSHAT and CDR2 FNYEAQ (reference sequence). Here the CDR3 reads CASSPTTGGFGTQYF. The CDR3 DNA follows: TGTGCTAGCAGCCCAACTACTGGGGGGTTTGGTACGCAGTATTTT.

This clonotype was seen at least ten times. The chain employs TRBV28 and TRBJ1-2; 8 nucleotides align to TRBD1. V lost 6 bases and J lost 3; bases outside the gene matches: 6. There are 14 residues in the CDR3. Germline V gene sequence: CDR1 MDHEN, CDR2 SYDVKM. The CDR3 region is CASRTQGADYGYTF. In DNA, the CDR3 is TGTGCCAGCAGAACCCAGGGGGCCGACTATGGCTACACCTTC.

This clonotype was found many times. The gene calls are TRBV20-1 and TRBJ2-1, with TRBD2 matching 7 bases. V was clipped by 6 bases and J by 3 bases; unmatched bases: 5. Germline V CDR1 and CDR2: DFQATT, SNEGSKA (reference sequence). The CDR3 runs to 13 residues. CDR3 amino acids: CSAPAGNYNEQFF. DNA of the CDR3: TGCAGTGCACCAGCGGGGAACTACAATGAGCAGTTCTTC.

This clonotype was detected ten times or more. The CDR3 nucleotides are TGTGCCAGCGCGGTCTTGCGGGGAGCAGAGACCCAGTACTTC. It codes for CASAVLRGAETQYF. The gene calls are TRBV2 and TRBJ2-5; a possible D gene is TRBD2 (6 bases). Germline-derived CDR1 and CDR2 are SNHLY and FYNNEI. Trimming pared 8 bases from V and 4 bases from J, leaving 17 bases between. The CDR3 runs 14 residues.

The genes are TRBV12-3 or TRBV12-4 and TRBJ1-5; the D gene is possibly TRBD1 (5 bases). Trimming removed 6 bases at V and 7 bases at J, with 16 bases between. The CDR3 runs to 14 residues. The CDR3: CASSLAGGEQPQHF. DNA for the CDR3: TGTGCCAGCAGCCTGGCGGGGGGGGAACAGCCCCAGCATTTT.

There are many counts of this clonotype. The gene calls are TRBV6-1 and TRBJ1-2; a weak D match, TRBD1 (6 bases). In germline, CDR1 is MNHNS, CDR2 SASEGT. The CDR3 is made up of 15 amino acids. The V end lost 6 bases, the J end lost 5 bases, and 19 bases lay between the germline ends. CDR3 nucleotides: TGTGCCAGCAGCCGGGACATTCTGGGATCGTATGGCTACACCTTC. Its translation: CASSRDILGSYGYTF.

Regarding this clonotype: A much larger clone lies one base from this, so it may be a read error. V is TRBV20-1 and J is TRBJ2-7, with 12 bases identical to TRBD1. The V gene's germline CDR1 is DFQATT and CDR2 SNEGSKA (reference sequence). This CDR3 is 16 amino acids long. The CDR3 sequence is CSAPGGGTGGGYEQCF. The CDR3 DNA sequence: TGCAGTGCACCCGGAGGTGGGACAGGGGGCGGGTACGAGCAGTGCTTC.

This clonotype has at least ten counts. The J gene is TRBJ2-5, the V gene TRBV7-2, with D perhaps matching TRBD1 (5 bases). The CDR3 extends over 17 amino acids. Germline CDR1 reads SGHTA; CDR2 reads FQGNSA. V shed 1 base and J shed 4 bases, with 19 bases lying between them. This chain's CDR3 is CASSLEGSPGHGETQYF. CDR3 in DNA: TGTGCCAGCAGCTTAGAGGGGTCTCCAGGGCATGGAGAGACCCAGTACTTC.